What follows are 18 T cell receptor beta chains derived from one specimen sequenced in a study of glioma-infiltrating T cells. TCR alpha and beta CDR3 regions were amplified from RNA using iRepertoire nested multiplex PCR. TCRdb analysed the multiplex PCR reads with MiXCR anew, one entry per CDR3 protein. The sample shows under 150,000 distinct CDR3 sequences, under 25% of them seen only once. Specimen: glioma tissue, nonneoplastic brain tissue, or PBMCs (not recorded which). The receptor source for this set is a human donor with low-grade glioma or glioblastoma, undergoing nonglioma brain surgery, or in good health (not recorded which).

There are many counts of this clonotype. The genes are TRBV18 and TRBJ1-1; D not resolved. Between the trimmed V and J ends, which lost 1 base and 4 bases, there was a span of 10 bases. This CDR3 is built from 14 residues. Germline V gene sequence: CDR1 KGHSH, CDR2 LQKENI. In nucleotides, the CDR3 is TGTGCCAGCTCACCACAGGGTAGGAGCACTGAAGCTTTCTTT. It is translated as CASSPQGRSTEAFF.

As concerns this clonotype: An end of the junction differs from the germline gene, which may be a read error. This chain connects TRBV4-2 to TRBJ2-1; 7 bases agree with TRBD1. The CDR3 covers 15 residues. Germline lookup yields CDR1 LGHNA and CDR2 YNFKEQ. The CDR3 loop reads CASSQDEQGYSEQFF. CDR3 DNA: TGTGCCAGCAGCCAAGATGAACAGGGGTACAGTGAGCAGTTCTTC.

Of note for this clonotype: At one of its ends the junction is not consistent with the germline gene, which may arise from a read error. The gene calls are TRBV19 and TRBJ2-1; 9 nucleotides match TRBD1. The CDR3 contains 16 residues. Germline V CDR1 and CDR2: LNHDA, SQIVND (reference sequence). CDR3 amino acids: CVSSIRTGERYNEQFF. CDR3 in DNA: TGTGTCAGTAGTATTCGGACAGGGGAACGATACAATGAGCAGTTCTTC. Full variable domain (rest looked up from reference TRBV19 and TRBJ2-1): DGGITQSPKYLFRKEGQNVTLSCEQNLNHDAMYWYRQDPGQGLRLIYYSQIVNDFQKGDIAEGYSVSREKKESFPLTVTSAQKNPTAFYLCVSSIRTGERYNEQFFGPGTRLTVL.

A note on this clonotype: The junction departs from germline at one end; a sequencing error may be responsible. This chain uses TRBV20-1 with TRBJ2-5; TRBD2 matches 8 bases. The germline gives CDR1 DFQATT, CDR2 SNEGSKA (reference sequence). This CDR3 is 16 amino acids long. This CDR3 is CSASGRLAHPQQTQYF. In DNA, the CDR3 is TGCAGTGCTAGCGGACGACTAGCGCATCCCCAACAGACCCAGTACTTC.

In its sample, this clonotype was seen many times. V is TRBV20-1 and J is TRBJ2-1, with D perhaps TRBD1 (5 bases). Trimming took 1 base from V and 6 from J, leaving 7 bases between them. CDR3 size: 12 residues. Germline loops: CDR1 DFQATT, CDR2 SNEGSKA (reference sequence). For the CDR3, the DNA is TGCAGTGCTAGAGGGACAATCAATGAGCAGTTCTTC. Residues: CSARGTINEQFF.

The chain recombines TRBV28 with TRBJ1-3; a weak D match, TRBD1 (6 bases). The V end was cut by 6 bases, the J end by 9 bases, with 18 bases between. This CDR3 spans 14 amino acids. The germline V gene has CDR1 MDHEN and CDR2 SYDVKM. CDR3 nucleotides: TGTGCCAGCAGCGAACAGGGTCGCTCCGGCACCATATATTTT. Amino acids: CASSEQGRSGTIYF.

This clonotype was detected only a few times. The V and J genes are TRBV28 and TRBJ2-3; D ambiguous. Trimming stripped 6 bases from V and 2 bases from J, with 12 bases between. The CDR3 consists of 14 residues. Germline-derived CDR1 and CDR2 are MDHEN and SYDVKM. CDR3 in amino acids: CASRSPSHTDTQYF. The CDR3 DNA is TGTGCCAGCAGATCACCAAGTCACACAGATACGCAGTATTTT.

This clonotype has more than one count but fewer than ten. The J gene is TRBJ2-7, the V gene TRBV6-2 or TRBV6-3; 8 nucleotides agree with TRBD1. V lost 2 bases, J lost 6 bases, and 9 bases stayed unmatched. Germline V gene lookup returns CDR1 MNHEY and CDR2 SVGEGT. This CDR3 comprises 15 residues. For the CDR3, the DNA is TGTGCCAGCAGTTACCGGGGAGGACAGGGCCGCGAGCAGTACGTC. This sequence encodes CASSYRGGQGREQYV.

J is TRBJ2-1 and V is TRBV6-1; no clear D gene. The length of the CDR3 is 13 residues. Trimming left V 4 bases short and J 0 bases short, with 4 bases between. CDR1 and CDR2 (germline): MNHNS, SASEGT. The CDR3 DNA follows: TGTGCCAGCAGTGCTAGCTCCTACAATGAGCAGTTCTTC. Its translation: CASSASSYNEQFF.

The J gene is TRBJ2-2, the V gene TRBV7-9, with unresolved D. There are 14 residues in the CDR3. CDR1 and CDR2 (germline): SEHNR, FQNEAQ (reference sequence). Between the trimmed V and J ends, which lost 1 base and 4 bases, there was a span of 7 bases. Here the CDR3 DNA reads TGTGCCAGCAGCTTAGGGTCGGTCACCGGGGAGCTGTTTTTT. Protein product: CASSLGSVTGELFF.

This clonotype was observed at least ten times. The CDR3 loop is CASSGTLKETQYF. CDR3 nucleotide sequence: TGTGCCAGCAGTGGAACTTTAAAAGAGACCCAGTACTTC. The chain links TRBV6-1 to TRBJ2-5; D is ambiguous. CDR3 length: 13 residues. Germline values: CDR1 MNHNS, CDR2 SASEGT. Trimming took 4 bases from V and 3 from J, leaving 9 bases between them.

This clonotype occurred a few times. The chain links TRBV20-1 to TRBJ1-3; 10 nucleotides agree with TRBD1. Germline loops: CDR1 DFQATT, CDR2 SNEGSKA (reference sequence). The CDR3 extends over 19 amino acids. J gave up 1 base and V 5 bases, and 17 bases lay outside the gene matches. CDR3 sequence: CSAPATPGQGKGSGNTIYF. DNA for the CDR3: TGCAGTGCTCCGGCAACTCCGGGACAGGGGAAGGGATCTGGAAACACCATATATTTT.

A few counts support this clonotype. The V and J genes are TRBV12-3 or TRBV12-4 and TRBJ2-7, with D possibly TRBD1 on 6 matching bases. This CDR3 has 14 amino acids. V gave up 5 bases and J gave up 2 bases, with 13 bases separating them. CDR3 nucleotide sequence: TGTGCCAGCAGTCTCTCAGGGGCTGCCTACGAGCAGTACGTC. Encoded protein: CASSLSGAAYEQYV.

This clonotype was seen a handful of times. CDR3 sequence: CASSDGGSTDTQYF. The CDR3 coding sequence is TGCGCCAGCAGTGACGGAGGAAGCACAGATACGCAGTATTTT. The chain recombines TRBV10-2 with TRBJ2-3; a possible D gene is TRBD2 (5 bases). This CDR3 has 14 amino acids. CDR1 WSHSY and CDR2 SAAADI come from the germline V gene. V gave up 3 bases and J gave up 0 bases, with 7 bases separating them.

On this clonotype: An end of the junction does not agree with germline; a read error may underlie this. V gene TRBV6-2 or TRBV6-3 combines with J gene TRBJ1-3; 7 positions agree with TRBD1. Looked up from germline, CDR1 is MNHEY and CDR2 is SVGEGT. The CDR3 has 15 amino acids. This CDR3 reads CASSYDRASGSTIYF. The CDR3 DNA reads TGTGCCAGCAGCTACGACAGGGCCTCTGGAAGCACCATATATTTT.

In this sample, this clonotype turned up many times. The rearrangement uses TRBV27 and TRBJ2-5; D may be TRBD1 (5 bases). CDR3 size: 14 residues. The V end lost 0 bases, the J end lost 2 bases, and 7 bases lay between the germline ends. The germline V gene encodes CDR1 MNHEY and CDR2 SMNVEV (reference sequence). The CDR3 protein is CASSLSRQQETQYF. CDR3 sequence (DNA): TGTGCCAGCAGTTTATCGCGACAGCAAGAGACCCAGTACTTC.

To note about this clonotype: Since a much larger clone is just one base distant, this may be a read error. Since the CDR3 does not end with the conserved phenylalanine or tryptophan, this likely comes from a read error. The gene calls are TRBV28 and TRBJ2-1, with D maybe TRBD2 (7 bases). The CDR3 extends over 15 amino acids. Germline assignment: CDR1 MDHEN and CDR2 SYDVKM. V lost 7 bases and J 4 bases, leaving 17 bases between the germline ends. The CDR3 DNA reads as TGTGCCAGCAAGGAGGGGGGGGAGGGGTACAATGAGCAGTTCCTC. The encoded protein is CASKEGGEGYNEQFL.

In its sample, this clonotype was seen a few times. The rearrangement uses TRBV6-6 and TRBJ2-3; a weak D match, TRBD1 (5 bases). The germline CDR1 and CDR2 sequences are MNHNY and SVGAGI (reference sequence). The CDR3 is 16 residues long. V lost 2 bases to trimming and J lost 1 base, with 13 bases between them. The CDR3 region is CASSYTPLGGTDTQYF. Here the CDR3 DNA reads TGTGCCAGCAGTTACACCCCTTTAGGGGGCACAGATACGCAGTATTTT.